The 5 T cell receptor beta chains listed next were all sequenced from one sample in a study of blood T cells in healthy people across ages. The authors ran a second PCR of about 7 to 12 cycles using a sample-barcoded 5' primer and a J-beta primer mix. TCRdb ran MiXCR on the 5' RACE reads and lists one entry per CDR3 protein. Of some 1.5 million distinct CDR3 sequences in the sample, over 25% were seen once. The specimen sequenced was blood. Source of these receptors: a woman aged 25 to 39 in good health.

CDR3 sequence: CASRSPGQALEQYF. The CDR3 nucleotides are TGTGCCAGCAGGAGTCCGGGACAGGCTTTAGAGCAGTACTTC. This chain links TRBV6-6 with TRBJ2-7; 8 nucleotides line up with TRBD1. The CDR3 loop spans 14 amino acids. V trimming: 6 bases; J trimming: 7 bases; junction bases outside the gene matches: 11. The germline V gene encodes CDR1 MNHNY and CDR2 SVGAGI (reference sequence).

This rearrangement joins TRBV7-8 to TRBJ2-7, with 8 bases identical to TRBD2. The CDR3 length is 15 residues. V was clipped by 7 bases and J by 4 bases; unmatched bases: 12. Germline V gene data show CDR1 as SGHVS and CDR2 as FQNEAQ. Written as DNA, the CDR3 is TGTGCCAGCACCATAACGGTGGGACTAGGGTACGAGCAGTACTTC. It specifies CASTITVGLGYEQYF.

A few counts support this clonotype. CDR3 in DNA: TGCAGTGCTAGAGTTCAGGGAAAAATCACAGATACGCAGTATTTT. Translation: CSARVQGKITDTQYF. V usage is TRBV20-1 and J usage is TRBJ2-3; TRBD1 might be the D (5 bases). The CDR3 length is 15 residues. CDR1 and CDR2 (germline): DFQATT, SNEGSKA (reference sequence). V lost 1 base, J lost 2 bases, and 13 bases lay in between.

This clonotype has only a few counts. The CDR3 here is CASRAGTTNNEQFF. CDR3 coding DNA: TGCGCCAGCAGGGCCGGGACTACTAACAATGAGCAGTTCTTC. The V gene is TRBV5-1, the J gene TRBJ2-1; 7 bases align to TRBD2. With 5 bases clipped from V and 5 bases from J, the junction kept 7 bases outside the gene matches. The CDR3 covers 14 residues. Germline V gene data show CDR1 as SGHRS and CDR2 as YFSETQ.

This clonotype has more than one count but fewer than ten. The V and J genes are TRBV6-5 and TRBJ2-3; possibly TRBD1 for D (6 bases). Germline V gene data show CDR1 as MNHEY and CDR2 as SVGAGI. The ends were cut back, 3 bases at V and 3 bases at J, with 16 bases in the middle. The CDR3 runs 16 residues. CDR3 nucleotide sequence: TGTGCCAGCAGTTATGGGGCGGAAAGGGGGACAGATACGCAGTATTTT. Translation: CASSYGAERGTDTQYF.